This is a list of T cell receptor beta chains from one sample in a study of T-cell memory formation after mild COVID-19. TCRdb reanalysed the 5' RACE reads using MiXCR and keeps one entry per CDR3 protein. In the table there are fewer than 350,000 distinct CDR3 sequences, over 11% of which are singletons. What was sequenced was PBMCs or a T cell subset sorted from them (not recorded which). These TCRs come from a man between 18 and 29 years old who had mild COVID-19 (a few samples of this study predate the infection). Cell type and time point are not known. Each CDR3 is given with its conserved first and last residue. Fields, in order: J gene, D gene, V gene, CDR3 protein. A D gene is named only where the DNA matches it firmly.

TRBJ2-3	.	TRBV29-1	CSVTRDGADTQYF
TRBJ1-2	TRBD1	TRBV5-6	CASSLSDARGNGYTF
TRBJ1-2	.	TRBV27	CASSSLPPGLLGYGYTF
TRBJ2-3	.	TRBV6-2/TRBV6-3	CATSTPANTQYF
TRBJ2-3	.	TRBV5-1	CASSRLELPRTDTQYF
TRBJ1-5	.	TRBV6-1	CASTVRVASNQPQHF
TRBJ2-6	.	TRBV5-8	CASSSRYSGANVLTF
TRBJ1-1	.	TRBV28	CASSLGPGGTEAFF
TRBJ2-1	TRBD2	TRBV6-2/TRBV6-3	CASSYSTSGGAYNEQFF
TRBJ2-1	.	TRBV6-2/TRBV6-3	CASMGFLGLNEQFF
TRBJ2-5	TRBD2	TRBV7-2	CASSWGGIETQYF
TRBJ1-1	.	TRBV5-5	CASSLWLLGNTEAFF
TRBJ1-1	.	TRBV27	CASSSGTLNTEAFF
TRBJ2-3	TRBD1	TRBV4-1	CASSQDHRGQDTDTQYF
TRBJ1-3	.	TRBV29-1	CSVVVAVGNTIYF
TRBJ2-1	TRBD1	TRBV7-2	CASSPRDRGWDEQFF
TRBJ1-1	.	TRBV5-1	CASSHTEGRTAFF
TRBJ1-4	.	TRBV4-1	CASSQAGGGEKLFF
TRBJ2-1	TRBD2	TRBV7-2	CASSLRSGLNVNEQFF
TRBJ2-1	.	TRBV5-6	CASSLVGGKNEQFF
TRBJ2-1	TRBD1	TRBV25-1	CASSEKGAPGNEQFF
TRBJ2-3	.	TRBV5-6	CASSLMEADTQYF
TRBJ1-5	.	TRBV7-9	CASSLWLRGGGQPQHF
TRBJ2-3	.	TRBV4-2	CASSQLGQADTQYF
TRBJ1-5	TRBD1	TRBV12-3/TRBV12-4	CASRTGGLGNQPQHF
TRBJ1-1	.	TRBV7-8	CASSRTLNTEAFF
TRBJ1-1	.	TRBV4-2	CASSPGPGGTEAFF
TRBJ2-3	.	TRBV2	CASSDDSRGPDTDTQYF
TRBJ2-7	.	TRBV6-6	CASTHRATYEQYF
TRBJ1-6	.	TRBV7-3	CASSLNGGEPLHF
TRBJ1-6	.	TRBV20-1	CSARDLANYNSPLHF